What follows describes a single T cell receptor beta chain. Its cognate antigen is unknown. The entry originates in a study of T cells after yellow fever vaccination. The study, taken as a whole, reports: Repertoires obtained by FACS sorting could include abundant clonotypes that entered as contaminants from the bulk population.

V lost 7 bases, J lost 7 bases, and 5 bases stayed unmatched. The CDR3 length is 14 residues. Germline assignment: CDR1 MNHEY and CDR2 SMNVEV (reference sequence). TCRdb processed the 5' RACE reads anew with MiXCR; each CDR3 protein has one entry. Here the sample spans approximately 510,000 distinct CDR3 sequences, roughly 22% being singletons. The rearrangement uses TRBV27 and TRBJ2-3; TRBD2 agrees at 13 bases. The clonotype comes from a man aged 18 to 30 who received the YFV17D yellow fever vaccine. Sequences were derived from PBMCs, sampled 21 days after the first yellow fever vaccination. In nucleotides, the CDR3 is TGTGCCAGCAAGGGGACTAGCGGGGCTCATACGCAGTATTTT. This sequence encodes CASKGTSGAHTQYF.